This T cell receptor beta chain is drawn from a study of blood T cells in healthy people across ages (dated by TCRdb to the mid-2010s). Background for the entire study: In model experiments, template switching captured roughly one uniquely barcoded TCR beta cDNA molecule for every two T cells. For two donors (one aged 18 to 29 and one aged 80 or older), the study analyzed two additional independent replicas of 1 million unique cDNA reads from the same blood draw. Four age groups were formed from the donors: young (average approximately 15 years), middle-aged (approximately 39), aged (over 55) and long-lived (roughly 81). Using deep sequencing normalized with unique cDNA molecular identifiers, the study measured how TCR beta repertoire diversity changes with age. Donors of different ages were randomly distributed across sequencing lanes to avoid experimental bias. General conclusions and limits of the study: Compared with the aged group, the long-lived group had more naive CD4+ T cells, fewer expanded clones and increased TCR diversity, suggesting age selection. Because donor CMV infection status was unknown, age-related changes in expanded clonotypes were potentially confounded. Observed TCR beta diversity per million T cells fell roughly linearly with age, and a significant reduction was already apparent by age around 40. Estimates of total diversity based on one million sequenced T cells were regarded as lower bounds and as underestimates. Because profiling used bulk unsorted PBMCs, naive and antigen-experienced compartments could not be compared conclusively. Observed TCR beta diversity correlated strongly with the percentage of naive T cells measured by flow cytometry.

The V and J ends are trimmed by 0 bases and 4 bases, leaving 8 bases between them. CDR1 and CDR2 are drawn from the germline V gene: SGHRS, YFSETQ. Counted from cysteine to phenylalanine, this CDR3 has 14 amino acids. Only the CDR3 region is kept as DNA, spanning 42 bases read in frame from base 1. This clonotype was seen ten or more times. Its specific antigen is unknown. Qualities for individual bases were not recorded, and no much larger clone is one base off. Donors were 40 or so systemically healthy Caucasian individuals from Russia aged roughly 6 to 90 years. About 9.1 milliliters of peripheral blood were collected from each donor into EDTA-treated Vacutainer tubes. Ficoll-Paque density-gradient centrifugation was used to isolate PBMCs, with at least 6.5 million obtained per sample. Total RNA was extracted from PBMCs with Trizol reagent, with at least 6 micrograms obtained per sample. Naive CD45RAhigh/CD27high T cell percentages were measured by flow cytometry on a PBMC aliquot from every donor.

Library generation was performed with 5' RACE. Sequenced using an Illumina HiSeq 2500. A second roughly 7 to 11 cycle PCR used a sample-barcoded 5' primer and a J-beta primer mix. A unique molecular identifier was introduced onto each TCR beta cDNA molecule by a template-switch 5' adaptor carrying 12 random nucleotides. Each sample yielded at least 2.5 million CDR3-containing paired-end reads. All of the RNA was converted into first-strand cDNA using the Mint cDNA synthesis kit, with a TRBC-specific oligonucleotide serving as the primer. Following uracil-DNA glycosylase treatment, a first 18-cycle PCR with universal primers M1SS and BC2_uni_R was performed on all cDNA. Per the original workflow: For normalization, 1 million high-quality reads were randomly selected from each sample, with every read carrying a distinct molecular identifier. Instead of being binned into consensus sequences, reads that shared molecular identifiers were thrown out. MiTCR, run with a Q25 quality threshold and the strictest error-elimination algorithm, handled CDR3 identification, clonotype clustering and error correction. A nonparametric unseen species model with Euler transformation was used to estimate a lower bound on total TCR beta diversity. TCRdb reran the public reads through fastp at Q25 and MiXCR, keeping productive beta chains. Identical CDR3 proteins give one entry, which carries the most common genes and DNA. TCRdb, rather than the study authors, made the V and J calls. This sample lists just under 750,000 distinct CDR3 sequences; 22% were detected once. Approximately 20% of the sample is held by the ten biggest clonotypes.

The material sequenced was blood. The V and J genes are TRBV5-1 and TRBJ2-1; the D region possibly corresponds to TRBD2 (6 bases align). This clonotype was obtained from a man between 65 and 85 years old in good health. The CDR3 amino acid sequence is: CASSLGLGYNEQFF. The bases are TGCGCCAGCAGCTTGGGACTAGGGTACAATGAGCAGTTCTTC. When the CDR3 is completed using the reference TRBV5-1 and TRBJ2-1 genes on either side, the full variable domain is KAGVTQTPRYLIKTRGQQVTLSCSPISGHRSVSWYQQTPGQGLQFLFEYFSETQRNKGNFPGRFSGRQFSNSRSEMNVSTLELGDSALYLCASSLGLGYNEQFFGPGTRLTVL.